This T cell receptor beta chain was retrieved from a study of T-cell memory formation after mild COVID-19 (dated by TCRdb to about 2021). With respect to the entire study: TCR sequence clusters from the two donors were found to be largely donor specific. Longitudinal TCRalpha and TCRbeta repertoire sequencing tracked T-cell clones expanding and contracting after mild COVID-19 in two donors. Two young, previously healthy adult volunteers, one female and one male, were included in the cohort.

In the case of this clonotype: The antigen it recognizes is unknown. Per-base quality was not reported, and no clone a single base away is much larger than it.

Beyond this particular receptor, the publication reports: Some responding clones were detected in pre-infection memory, which suggested that pre-existing cross-reactive memory T cells had joined the SARS-CoV-2 response. From day 15 to 85, contracting clones showed balanced CD4/CD8 phenotypes, whereas a second wave of clones that expanded from day 15 to 37 leaned towards CD4+. Contracting CD4+ clones were located mainly in the CM and EM memory subsets, whereas CD8+ clones were found to be enriched in EMRA. The study covered only two mild cases, and larger cohorts including severe cases with pre-infection samples were considered necessary. The second-wave clones that peaked on day 37 were not confirmed to be SARS-CoV-2 specific.

Ficoll-Paque density gradient centrifugation was used to isolate PBMCs. Per the germline V gene, MGHDK is the CDR1 and SYGVNS is the CDR2. V loses 2 bases of germline sequence and J loses 3 bases, and the interval between the two ends is 10 bases. CDR3 length: 14 amino acids, cysteine to phenylalanine. Only CDR3 DNA remains: 42 bases, in frame from the first base. Sequencer: Illumina NovaSeq 6000. cDNA libraries for TCRalpha and TCRbeta were prepared by 5'RACE using constant-segment primers, with sample barcodes and unique molecular identifiers added. RNA was extracted from every sample with Trizol reagent. Library amplification was performed in two PCR steps, and a second sample barcode and Illumina TruSeq adapters were introduced in the second step. Sequencing of libraries was performed on an Illumina NovaSeq with 2 x 150 bp paired-end reads. On the authors' methods: Demultiplexing of reads and collapsing into UMI-guided consensus sequences were performed with migec v1.2.7. Using mixcr v2.1.11, UMI consensuses were aligned to TRA and TRB V and J templates and then assembled into clonotypes. A clonotype was counted as expanded or contracted only if both edgeR and NoisET called the change significant, with noise models trained on biological replicates. For edgeR calls, a false discovery rate-adjusted p below 0.01 and a log2 fold-change threshold of 1 were applied. PCA with hierarchical clustering of max-normalized trajectories of the 1000 most abundant clonotypes was used as exploratory dynamics analysis. Separately sequenced CD4+ and CD8+ repertoires were used to assign the CD4 or CD8 phenotype of responding clones. In TCRdb, the public reads were trimmed at Q25 with fastp and aligned with MiXCR, with productive beta chains retained. CDR3 protein duplicates are merged, each entry listing the most common genes and DNA. TCRdb, rather than the study authors, made the V and J calls. Here the sample has fewer than 450,000 distinct CDR3 sequences; roughly 24% occur a single time. The ten largest clonotypes hold 8.8% of the sample.

The material sequenced was PBMCs or a T cell subset sorted from them (not recorded which). The receptor comes from an adult woman who had mild COVID-19 (a few samples of this study predate the infection). The sample titles of this study are shuffled in the database, so cell type and time point are left out; the donor was told from shared clones. The chain joins TRBV25-1 to TRBJ1-2; the best D guess is TRBD1, with 5 bases matching. The CDR3 amino acid sequence is: CASSEKVGHYGYTF. The DNA sequence follows: TGTGCCAGCAGTGAAAAAGTGGGACACTATGGCTACACCTTC.